The clone carrying this TCR beta chain was detected only once. TCRdb keeps only in-frame clones here, not all; method: immunoSEQ multiplex PCR. The repertoire holds 500,000 or so clones, with roughly 87% as singletons. This specimen comes from a study of blood T cell repertoires in COVID-19. The study assigned cohorts using participant-reported clinical history. The germline gives CDR1 MDHEN, CDR2 SYDVKM. V lost 8 bases to trimming and J lost 7 bases, with 30 bases between them. The CDR3 extends over 19 amino acids. The specimen was PBMCs or T cells enriched from blood (not recorded which). The V call is TRBV28, the J call TRBJ1-6; D is possibly TRBD1 (5 bases). The source of this sequence is a woman aged 18 to 35 who had recovered from COVID-19. The CDR3 region has the DNA TGTGCCAGCTCACCCACCCCATGGTATCGACAGCCGATCAATTCACCCCTCCACTTT. Amino acid sequence: CASSPTPWYRQPINSPLHF.